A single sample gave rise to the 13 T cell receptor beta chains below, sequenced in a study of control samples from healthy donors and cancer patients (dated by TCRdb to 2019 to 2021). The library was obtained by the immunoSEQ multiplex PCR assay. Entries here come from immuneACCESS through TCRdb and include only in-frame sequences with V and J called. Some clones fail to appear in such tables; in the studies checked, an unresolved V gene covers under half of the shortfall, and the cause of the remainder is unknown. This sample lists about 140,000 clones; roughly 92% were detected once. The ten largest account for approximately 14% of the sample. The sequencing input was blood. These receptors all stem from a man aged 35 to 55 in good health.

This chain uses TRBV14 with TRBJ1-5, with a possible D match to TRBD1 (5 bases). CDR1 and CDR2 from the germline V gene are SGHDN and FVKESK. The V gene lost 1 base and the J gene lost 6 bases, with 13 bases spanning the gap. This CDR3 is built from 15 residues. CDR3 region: CASSQGGTGRQPQHF. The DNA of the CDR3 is TGTGCCAGCAGCCAAGGTGGAACAGGTCGTCAGCCCCAGCATTTT.

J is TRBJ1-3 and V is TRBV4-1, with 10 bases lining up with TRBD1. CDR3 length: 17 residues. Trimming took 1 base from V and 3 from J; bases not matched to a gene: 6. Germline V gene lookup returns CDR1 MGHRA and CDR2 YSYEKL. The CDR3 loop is CASSQGDRGLGGNTIYF. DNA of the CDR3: TGCGCCAGCAGCCAAGGGGACAGGGGATTAGGTGGAAACACCATATATTTT.

The CDR3 region has the DNA TGTGCCAGTAGTTCCCGACAGATTGAAGCTTTCTTT. Protein: CASSSRQIEAFF. The V and J genes are TRBV19 and TRBJ1-1; TRBD1 might be the D (5 bases). Germline CDR1 is LNHDA and CDR2 is SQIVND (reference sequence). The CDR3 extends over 12 amino acids. V was clipped by 5 bases and J by 7 bases, with 11 bases between them.

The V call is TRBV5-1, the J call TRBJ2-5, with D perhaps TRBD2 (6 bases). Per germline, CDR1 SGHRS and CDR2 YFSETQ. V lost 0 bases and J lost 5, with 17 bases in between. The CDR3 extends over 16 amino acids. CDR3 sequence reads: CASSLAKVSGTETQYF. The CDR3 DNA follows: TGCGCCAGCAGCTTGGCCAAGGTCTCAGGGACTGAGACCCAGTACTTC.

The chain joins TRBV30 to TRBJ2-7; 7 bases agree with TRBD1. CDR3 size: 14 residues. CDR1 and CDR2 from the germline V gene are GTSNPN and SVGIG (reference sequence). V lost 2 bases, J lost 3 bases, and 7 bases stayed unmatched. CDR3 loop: CAWSSGTADYEQYF. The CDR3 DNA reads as TGTGCCTGGAGTTCCGGGACAGCAGACTACGAGCAGTACTTC.

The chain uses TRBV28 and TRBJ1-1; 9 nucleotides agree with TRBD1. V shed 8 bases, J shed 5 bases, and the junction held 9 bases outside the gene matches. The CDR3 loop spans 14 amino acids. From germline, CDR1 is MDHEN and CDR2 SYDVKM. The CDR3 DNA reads TGTGCCAGCGGGAAGGGACAGGGTTTGACTGAAGCTTTCTTT. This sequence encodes CASGKGQGLTEAFF.

As DNA, the CDR3 is TGTGCCAGCAGTGAAGGGGCAGGGAGGAGCTCCTATAATTCACCCCTCCACTTT. Protein: CASSEGAGRSSYNSPLHF. V gene TRBV2 combines with J gene TRBJ1-6; D may be TRBD1 (5 bases). This CDR3 is built from 18 residues. The V end lost 1 base, the J end lost 0 bases, and 13 bases lay between the germline ends. CDR1 is SNHLY and CDR2 is FYNNEI in the germline V gene.

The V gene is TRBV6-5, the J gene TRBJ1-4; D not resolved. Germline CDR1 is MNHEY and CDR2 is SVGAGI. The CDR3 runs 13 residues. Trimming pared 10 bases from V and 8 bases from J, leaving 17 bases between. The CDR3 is CAIRSGYEEKLFF. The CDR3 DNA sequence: TGTGCCATCCGATCGGGGTATGAAGAAAAACTGTTTTTT.

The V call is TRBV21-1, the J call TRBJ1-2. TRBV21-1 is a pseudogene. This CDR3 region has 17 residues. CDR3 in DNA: TGTGCCAGCAGCAAAGAACTTACCGGGGCTTTAAACTATGGCTACACCTTC. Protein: CASSKELTGALNYGYTF.

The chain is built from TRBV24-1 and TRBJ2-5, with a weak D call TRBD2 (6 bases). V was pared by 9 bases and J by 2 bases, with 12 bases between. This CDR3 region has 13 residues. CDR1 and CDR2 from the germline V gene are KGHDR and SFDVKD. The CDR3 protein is CATGSAGQETQYF. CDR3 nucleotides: TGTGCCACCGGGAGTGCGGGGCAAGAGACCCAGTACTTC.

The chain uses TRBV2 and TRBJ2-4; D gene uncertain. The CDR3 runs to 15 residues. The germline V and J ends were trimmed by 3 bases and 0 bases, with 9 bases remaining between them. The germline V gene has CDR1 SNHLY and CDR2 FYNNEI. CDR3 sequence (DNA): TGTGCCAGCAGTGACAACATTCTAGCCAAAAACATTCAGTACTTC. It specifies CASSDNILAKNIQYF.

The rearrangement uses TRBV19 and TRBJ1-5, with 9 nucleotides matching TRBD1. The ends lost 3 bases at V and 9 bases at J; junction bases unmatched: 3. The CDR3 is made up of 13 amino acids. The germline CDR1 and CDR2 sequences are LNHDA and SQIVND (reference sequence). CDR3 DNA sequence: TGTGCCAGTAGTATGGGACAGGGTGGGCCCCAGCATTTT. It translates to CASSMGQGGPQHF.

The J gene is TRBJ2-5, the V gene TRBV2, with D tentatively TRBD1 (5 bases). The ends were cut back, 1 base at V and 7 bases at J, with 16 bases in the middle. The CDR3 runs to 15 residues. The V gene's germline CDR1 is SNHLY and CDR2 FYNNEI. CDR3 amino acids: CASSEVVDGQGTQYF. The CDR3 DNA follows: TGTGCCAGCAGTGAAGTTGTTGACGGCCAGGGGACCCAGTACTTC.